The present T cell receptor beta chain was sequenced within a study of long-term antiretroviral therapy in people with HIV. Per donor, at least one pre-ART and at least two post-ART PBMC samples were obtained. Regarding the study as a whole: Comparison with controls showed narrower CDR3 length ranges in HIV repertoires. ART adherence, viral resistance and therapy changes were undocumented.

Details on this clone: Its antigen is unknown. The junction differs from germline at one of its ends, possibly a read error.

This was the immunoSEQ v3.0 assay at survey level. Profiled with immunoSEQ multiplex PCR; TCRdb holds only in-frame clones, not every one. Of roughly 20,000 clones detected, 79% appear once; the ten largest clones hold 10% to 14%. Source: unsorted PBMCs, taken 2.3 years after starting antiretroviral therapy. This receptor was identified in a woman aged 40 to 49 with HIV.

The CDR3 DNA follows: TGCAGCGCTGAACGGCAAAACATTCAGTACTTC. It is translated as CSAERQNIQYF. The V and J genes are TRBV29-1 and TRBJ2-4, with unresolved D. CDR1 is SQVTM, CDR2 ANQGSEA, per germline. The CDR3 is 11 residues long.